Shown below are 22 T cell receptor beta chains from a single sample sequenced in a study of T-cell memory formation after mild COVID-19. MiXCR, applied by TCRdb to the 5' RACE reads, yields one record per CDR3 protein. The sample includes around 370,000 distinct CDR3 sequences, roughly 21% seen only once; the top ten take around 12%. The material sequenced was PBMCs or a T cell subset sorted from them (not recorded which). The origin of the receptors is an adult woman who had mild COVID-19 (a few samples of this study predate the infection). Cell type and time point are not known.

The rearrangement joins TRBV7-9 to TRBJ2-3, with D possibly being TRBD2 (5 bases). The V and J ends lost 3 bases and 6 bases respectively, with 13 bases between them. The CDR3 runs 14 residues. Germline V gene data show CDR1 as SEHNR and CDR2 as FQNEAQ (reference sequence). The CDR3 reads CASSLATWEDTQYF. The CDR3 region has the DNA TGTGCCAGCAGCTTGGCGACTTGGGAGGATACGCAGTATTTT.

V and J are TRBV12-3 or TRBV12-4 and TRBJ2-2, with a weak D call TRBD2 (6 bases). The V and J ends lost 4 bases and 5 bases respectively, with 14 bases between them. The CDR3 runs to 15 residues. This chain's CDR3 is CASSSRGYGTGELFF. The CDR3, as DNA: TGTGCCAGCAGTTCGCGGGGCTACGGAACCGGGGAGCTGTTTTTT.

There are many counts of this clonotype. The chain recombines TRBV7-6 with TRBJ2-2; 7 bases match TRBD2. The CDR3 spans 15 residues. Germline V gives CDR1 SGHVS, CDR2 FNYEAQ. With V trimmed by 5 bases and J by 0 bases, 3 bases remained unmatched. For the CDR3, the DNA is TGTGCCAGCAGCCTGCGGGGGACGAACACCGGGGAGCTGTTTTTT. Protein: CASSLRGTNTGELFF.

This clonotype was seen a few times. The chain couples TRBV2 to TRBJ2-7, with 7 bases that match TRBD2. Germline V CDR1 and CDR2: SNHLY, FYNNEI. CDR3 length: 13 residues. Germline trimming cut 10 bases from V and 3 bases from J; bases unmatched to any gene: 9. The chain's CDR3 is CATQEGGRYEQYF. The CDR3 region has the DNA TGTGCCACCCAGGAGGGAGGGCGCTACGAGCAGTACTTC.

The chain recombines TRBV20-1 with TRBJ2-3, with 11 bases lining up with TRBD2. Germline-derived CDR1 and CDR2 are DFQATT and SNEGSKA (reference sequence). The CDR3 has 16 residues. With V trimmed by 0 bases and J by 4 bases, 6 bases remained unmatched. The CDR3 loop reads CSARDPLAGEADTQYF. CDR3 DNA sequence: TGCAGTGCTAGAGATCCACTAGCGGGAGAGGCAGATACGCAGTATTTT.

The gene calls are TRBV6-5 and TRBJ2-1, with 11 bases that match TRBD1. The length of the CDR3 is 14 residues. Per the germline V gene, CDR1 is MNHEY and CDR2 is SVGAGI. J lost 6 bases, V lost 6 bases, and 4 bases had no gene match. The CDR3 DNA is TGTGCCAGCAGACCCGGGACAGGGGGCAATGAGCAGTTCTTC. Translating gives CASRPGTGGNEQFF.

The sample holds a few counts of this clonotype. The chain joins TRBV20-1 to TRBJ1-5; no firm D call. This CDR3 comprises 14 residues. V lost 4 bases and J lost 5, with 15 bases in between. CDR1 is DFQATT, CDR2 SNEGSKA, per germline (reference sequence). CDR3 in amino acids: CSATHTSLDQPQHF. The CDR3 DNA reads TGCAGTGCTACCCATACAAGCTTGGATCAGCCCCAGCATTTT.

The genes are TRBV7-9 and TRBJ2-7; D call uncertain. Germline CDR1 is SEHNR and CDR2 is FQNEAQ (reference sequence). Trimming shortened V by 4 bases and J by 5 bases, and 9 bases separated the two germline ends. This CDR3 comprises 12 residues. This chain's CDR3 is CASSCPAHEQYF. For the CDR3, the DNA is TGTGCCAGCAGCTGTCCCGCCCACGAGCAGTACTTC. Combining the CDR3 with reference TRBV7-9 and TRBJ2-7 gives the whole variable domain DTGVSQNPRHKITKRGQNVTFRCDPISEHNRLYWYRQTLGQGPEFLTYFQNEAQLEKSRLLSDRFSAERPKGSFSTLEIQRTEQGDSAMYLCASSCPAHEQYFGPGTRLTVT.

A few counts support this clonotype. This chain joins TRBV6-5 and TRBJ1-5; D is unresolved. Germline V lookup: CDR1 MNHEY, CDR2 SVGAGI. V was cut by 3 bases and J by 4 bases, with 13 bases left in between. The CDR3 has 15 residues. The CDR3 reads CASSYTRASNQPQHF. For the CDR3, the DNA is TGTGCCAGCAGTTATACAAGGGCCTCTAATCAGCCCCAGCATTTT.

A few counts support this clonotype. The V gene is TRBV9, the J gene TRBJ2-7; D is possibly TRBD1 or TRBD2 (5 bases each). CDR3 length equals 15 residues. V lost 0 bases and J 0 bases, leaving 10 bases between the germline ends. Looked up from germline, CDR1 is SGDLS and CDR2 is YYNGEE. DNA for the CDR3: TGTGCCAGCAGCGTAGGGTTGAGGGGCTCCTACGAGCAGTACTTC. Its translation: CASSVGLRGSYEQYF.

The V call is TRBV20-1, the J call TRBJ2-1, with D tentatively TRBD1 or TRBD2 (5 bases each). The germline V gene has CDR1 DFQATT and CDR2 SNEGSKA (reference sequence). The CDR3 has 14 residues. The ends were cut back, 5 bases at V and 0 bases at J, with 11 bases in the middle. CDR3 coding DNA: TGCAGTGCTGGGACCGCTGGCTCCTACAATGAGCAGTTCTTC. Encoded protein: CSAGTAGSYNEQFF.

The chain is built from TRBV7-9 and TRBJ2-1; 8 nucleotides line up with TRBD1. CDR1 is SEHNR and CDR2 is FQNEAQ in the germline V gene (reference sequence). The V segment lost 5 bases and the J segment 15 bases; nucleotides outside the gene matches: 9. The CDR3 sequence is 12 residues long. DNA for the CDR3: TGTGCCAGCAGCCCCGGAGGACAGGGAGGGTTCTTC. Protein sequence: CASSPGGQGGFF.

The chain has TRBV10-3 and TRBJ2-2, with a weak D call TRBD2 (6 bases). From germline, CDR1 is ENHRY and CDR2 SYGVKD. The CDR3 loop spans 14 amino acids. V lost 9 bases and J lost 2, with 13 bases in between. The DNA of the CDR3 is TGTGCCATTAGTTTCGGGGGTAACACCGGGGAGCTGTTTTTT. Protein: CAISFGGNTGELFF.

This clonotype was counted ten times or more. This rearrangement joins TRBV9 to TRBJ2-2, with D maybe TRBD2 (5 bases). CDR1 and CDR2 (germline): SGDLS, YYNGEE. The CDR3 runs 14 residues. V lost 0 bases and J 5 bases, leaving 8 bases between the germline ends. CDR3: CASSVAEGTGELFF. The DNA for the CDR3 is TGTGCCAGCAGCGTAGCCGAGGGAACCGGGGAGCTGTTTTTT.

The chain couples TRBV24-1 to TRBJ2-5; TRBD2 agrees at 7 bases. The CDR3 loop spans 13 amino acids. Germline CDR1 reads KGHDR; CDR2 reads SFDVKD. V lost 6 bases, J lost 2 bases, and 2 bases stayed unmatched. In DNA form, the CDR3 reads TGTGCCACCAGTACTAGCGAACAAGAGACCCAGTACTTC. Translated: CATSTSEQETQYF.

In this sample, this clonotype turned up a few times. V gene TRBV30 combines with J gene TRBJ1-1, with unresolved D. The CDR3 loop spans 13 amino acids. From germline, CDR1 is GTSNPN and CDR2 SVGIG (reference sequence). The germline V and J ends were trimmed by 3 bases and 0 bases, with 8 bases remaining between them. This CDR3 is CAWRRGVNTEAFF. The CDR3 DNA follows: TGTGCCTGGAGGCGTGGGGTGAACACTGAAGCTTTCTTT.

The sample holds a few counts of this clonotype. This rearrangement joins TRBV27 to TRBJ2-1; D possibly corresponds to TRBD2 (6 bases). The CDR3 covers 13 residues. V lost 6 bases, J lost 7 bases, and 13 bases lay in between. Germline CDR1 MNHEY, CDR2 SMNVEV (reference sequence). CDR3 loop: CASRGGFKNEQFF. For the CDR3, the DNA is TGTGCCAGCAGAGGAGGGTTTAAAAATGAGCAGTTCTTC.

This clonotype was observed a few times. V and J are TRBV9 and TRBJ2-3, with D perhaps TRBD2 (6 bases). Per the germline V gene, CDR1 is SGDLS and CDR2 is YYNGEE. Trimming left V 0 bases short and J 11 bases short, with 13 bases between. The CDR3 sequence is 13 residues long. For the CDR3, the DNA is TGTGCCAGCAGCGTAGATGGGCGGGGTAAGCAGTATTTT. Its translation: CASSVDGRGKQYF.

The rearrangement uses TRBV12-3 or TRBV12-4 and TRBJ1-1; no clear D gene. The CDR3 is made up of 12 amino acids. Trimming stripped 6 bases from V and 10 bases from J, with 15 bases between. The CDR3 nucleotides are TGTGCCAGCAGCCTGATGCTGGAGGGAGCTTTCTTT. The encoded protein is CASSLMLEGAFF.

This clonotype has just a few counts. The chain uses TRBV9 and TRBJ2-2, with 7 bases matching TRBD1. V was pared by 2 bases and J by 7 bases, with 8 bases of the junction left unmatched. The CDR3 runs 15 residues. CDR1 is SGDLS and CDR2 is YYNGEE in the germline V gene. The CDR3 nucleotides read TGTGCCAGCAGCGTGATGACAGGGTGGGTCGGGGAGCTGTTTTTT. Protein sequence: CASSVMTGWVGELFF.

This sequence joins TRBV7-3 and TRBJ1-1, with a tentative D call TRBD1 (5 bases). V dropped 5 bases and J dropped 0 bases, with 16 bases sitting between them. This CDR3 has 16 residues. Per germline, CDR1 SGHTA and CDR2 FQGTGA. CDR3 nucleotide sequence: TGTGCCAGCAGCCCTAAGGAAAGGGGCATGAACACTGAAGCTTTCTTT. Translation: CASSPKERGMNTEAFF. The entire variable domain, with the rest obtained from reference TRBV7-3 and TRBJ1-1, is as follows: GAGVSQTPSNKVTEKGKYVELRCDPISGHTALYWYRQSLGQGPEFLIYFQGTGAADDSGLPNDRFFAVRPEGSVSTLKIQRTERGDSAVYLCASSPKERGMNTEAFFGQGTRLTVV.

This clonotype appeared a few times. The V gene is TRBV19, the J gene TRBJ2-7, with D possibly being TRBD2 (5 bases). Germline CDR1 and CDR2: LNHDA and SQIVND (reference sequence). V was pared by 1 base and J by 9 bases, with 22 bases between. This CDR3 has 16 residues. The chain's CDR3 is CASSIGGPFNLNWQYF. Here the CDR3 DNA reads TGTGCCAGTAGTATAGGAGGGCCATTTAACCTAAATTGGCAGTACTTC. Together with reference TRBV19 and TRBJ2-7, the CDR3 gives the full variable domain: DGGITQSPKYLFRKEGQNVTLSCEQNLNHDAMYWYRQDPGQGLRLIYYSQIVNDFQKGDIAEGYSVSREKKESFPLTVTSAQKNPTAFYLCASSIGGPFNLNWQYFGPGTRLTVT.